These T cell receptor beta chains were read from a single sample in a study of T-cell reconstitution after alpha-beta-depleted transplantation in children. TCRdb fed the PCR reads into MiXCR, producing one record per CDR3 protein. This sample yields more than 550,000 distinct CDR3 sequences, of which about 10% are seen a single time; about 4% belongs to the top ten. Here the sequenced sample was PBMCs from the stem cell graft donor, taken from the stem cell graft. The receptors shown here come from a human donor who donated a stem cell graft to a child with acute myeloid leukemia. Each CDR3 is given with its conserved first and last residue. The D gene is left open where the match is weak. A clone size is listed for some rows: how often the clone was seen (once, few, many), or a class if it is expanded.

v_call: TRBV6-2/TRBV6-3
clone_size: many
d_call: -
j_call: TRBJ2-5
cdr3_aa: CASSYGTETRWETQYF
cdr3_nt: TGTGCCAGCAGTTACGGAACGGAAACCCGGTGGGAGACCCAGTACTTC

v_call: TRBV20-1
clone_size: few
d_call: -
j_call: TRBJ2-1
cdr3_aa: CSAPIGGHGEQFF
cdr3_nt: TGCAGTGCCCCCATTGGTGGACACGGTGAGCAGTTCTTC

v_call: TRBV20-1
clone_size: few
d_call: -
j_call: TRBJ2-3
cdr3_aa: CSAGGEAVPTDTQYF
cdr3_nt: TGCAGTGCTGGGGGTGAAGCGGTCCCCACAGATACGCAGTATTTT

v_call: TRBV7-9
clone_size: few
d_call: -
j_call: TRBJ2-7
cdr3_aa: CASSNRVLSSYEQYF
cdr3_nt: TGTGCCAGCAGCAACAGGGTCCTGAGCTCCTACGAGCAGTACTTC

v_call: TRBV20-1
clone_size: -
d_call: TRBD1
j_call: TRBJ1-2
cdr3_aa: CSAKTGTANYGYTF
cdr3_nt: TGCAGTGCTAAAACGGGGACAGCTAACTATGGCTACACCTTC

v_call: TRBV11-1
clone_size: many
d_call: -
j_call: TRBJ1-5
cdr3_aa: CASTPLKPGYSNQPQHF
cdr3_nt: TGTGCCAGCACCCCACTGAAACCGGGATATAGCAATCAGCCCCAGCATTTT

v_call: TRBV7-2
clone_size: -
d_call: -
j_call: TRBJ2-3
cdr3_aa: CASSLYGADTQYF
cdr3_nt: TGTGCCAGCAGCTTATATGGGGCAGATACGCAGTATTTT

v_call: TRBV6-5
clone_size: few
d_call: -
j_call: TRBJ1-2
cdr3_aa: CASSYSEVGYGYTF
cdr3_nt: TGTGCCAGCAGTTACTCGGAGGTTGGATATGGCTACACCTTC

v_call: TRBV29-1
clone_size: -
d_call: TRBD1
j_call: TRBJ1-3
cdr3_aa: CSVETGDGNTIYF
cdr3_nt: TGCAGCGTTGAAACAGGGGATGGAAACACCATATATTTT

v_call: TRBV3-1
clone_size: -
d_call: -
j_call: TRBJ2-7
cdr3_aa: CASSQGDPTSSEQYF
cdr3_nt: TGTGCCAGCAGCCAAGGGGACCCGACTAGTTCCGAGCAGTACTTC

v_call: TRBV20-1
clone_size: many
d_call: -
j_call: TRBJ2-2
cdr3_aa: CSARGRPTAGELFF
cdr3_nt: TGCAGTGCTAGAGGGAGGCCCACGGCCGGGGAGCTGTTTTTT

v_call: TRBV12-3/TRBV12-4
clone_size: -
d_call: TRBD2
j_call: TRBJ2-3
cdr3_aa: CASTFSGSTDTQYF
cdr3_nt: TGTGCCAGCACCTTTAGCGGGAGCACAGATACGCAGTATTTT

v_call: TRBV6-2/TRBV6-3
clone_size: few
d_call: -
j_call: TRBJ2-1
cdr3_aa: CASSYLDGQSYNEQFF
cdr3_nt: TGTGCCAGCAGTTACCTTGATGGTCAATCCTACAATGAGCAGTTCTTC

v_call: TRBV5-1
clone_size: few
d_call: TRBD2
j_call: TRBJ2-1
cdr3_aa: CASHTLAGSYNEQFF
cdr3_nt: TGCGCCAGTCACACGCTAGCGGGCTCCTACAATGAGCAGTTCTTC

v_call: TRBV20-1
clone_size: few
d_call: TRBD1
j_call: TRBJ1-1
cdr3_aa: CSADRPTGWGTEAFF
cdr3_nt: TGCAGTGCTGATCGACCGACAGGGTGGGGCACTGAAGCTTTCTTT

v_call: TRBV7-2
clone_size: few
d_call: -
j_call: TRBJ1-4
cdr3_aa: CASRSWGVDEKLFF
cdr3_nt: TGTGCCAGCAGGAGTTGGGGGGTGGATGAAAAACTGTTTTTT

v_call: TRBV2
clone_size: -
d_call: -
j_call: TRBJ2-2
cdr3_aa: CASSGQDSNTGELFF
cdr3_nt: TGTGCCAGCAGTGGACAGGATTCGAACACCGGGGAGCTGTTTTTT

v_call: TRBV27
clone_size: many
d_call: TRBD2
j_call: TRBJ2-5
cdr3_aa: CASSLSLAGGGETQYF
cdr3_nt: TGTGCCAGCAGTTTATCCCTAGCGGGAGGTGGAGAGACCCAGTACTTC

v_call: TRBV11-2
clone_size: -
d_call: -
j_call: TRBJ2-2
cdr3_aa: CASSPPLAANTGELFF
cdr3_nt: TGTGCCAGCAGCCCCCCTCTTGCGGCCAACACCGGGGAGCTGTTTTTT

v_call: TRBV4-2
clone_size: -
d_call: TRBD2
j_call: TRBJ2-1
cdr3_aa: CASSQERGLGLADPSYNEQFF
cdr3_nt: TGTGCCAGCAGCCAAGAACGAGGCCTGGGACTAGCGGACCCCTCCTACAATGAGCAGTTCTTC

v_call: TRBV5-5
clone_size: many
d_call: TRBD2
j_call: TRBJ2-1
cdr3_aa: CASSTLAVNEQFF
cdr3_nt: TGTGCCAGCAGCACTCTAGCGGTAAATGAGCAGTTCTTC

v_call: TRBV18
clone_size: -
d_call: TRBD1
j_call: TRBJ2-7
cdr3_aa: CASSPQGATPYEQYF
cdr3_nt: TGTGCCAGCTCACCGCAGGGGGCTACCCCCTACGAGCAGTACTTC

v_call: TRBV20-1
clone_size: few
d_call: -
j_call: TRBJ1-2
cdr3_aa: CSAGYSLGGYTF
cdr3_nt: TGCAGTGCTGGATACAGCTTAGGGGGCTACACCTTC

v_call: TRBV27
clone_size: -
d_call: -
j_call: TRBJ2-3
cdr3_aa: CASLGGLGDTQYF
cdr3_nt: TGTGCCAGCTTGGGAGGTTTGGGGGATACGCAGTATTTT

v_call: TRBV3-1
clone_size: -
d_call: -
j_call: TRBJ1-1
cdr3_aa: CASSQVLGGTEAFF
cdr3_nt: TGTGCCAGCAGCCAAGTTTTGGGGGGCACTGAAGCTTTCTTT

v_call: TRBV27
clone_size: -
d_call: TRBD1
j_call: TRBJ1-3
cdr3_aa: CASSWGGQLGNTIYF
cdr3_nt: TGTGCCAGCAGCTGGGGGGGACAGTTGGGAAACACCATATATTTT

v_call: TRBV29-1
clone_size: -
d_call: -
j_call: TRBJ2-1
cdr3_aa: CSVEEGAGGNEQFF
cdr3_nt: TGCAGCGTTGAGGAGGGGGCGGGGGGCAATGAGCAGTTCTTC

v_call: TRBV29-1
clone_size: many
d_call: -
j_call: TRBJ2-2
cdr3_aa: CSVDSGNTGELFF
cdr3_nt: TGCAGCGTTGATAGCGGAAACACCGGGGAGCTGTTTTTT

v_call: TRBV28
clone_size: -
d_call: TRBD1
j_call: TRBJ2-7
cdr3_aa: CASSLEMTGDPYEQYF
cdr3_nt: TGTGCCAGCAGTTTAGAAATGACAGGGGATCCCTACGAGCAGTACTTC

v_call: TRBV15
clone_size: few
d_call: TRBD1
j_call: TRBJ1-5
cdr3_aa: CATSRDGGQGVYSNQPQHF
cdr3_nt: TGTGCCACCAGCAGAGATGGGGGACAGGGCGTGTATAGCAATCAGCCCCAGCATTTT

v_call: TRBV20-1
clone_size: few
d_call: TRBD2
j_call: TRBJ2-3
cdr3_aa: CSALPASGTDTQYF
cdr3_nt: TGCAGTGCTCTCCCGGCTAGCGGAACAGATACGCAGTATTTT

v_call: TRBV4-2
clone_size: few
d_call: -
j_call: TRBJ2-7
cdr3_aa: CASSQDPRTSDEQYF
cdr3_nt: TGTGCCAGCAGCCAAGACCCCCGGACCAGCGACGAGCAGTACTTC

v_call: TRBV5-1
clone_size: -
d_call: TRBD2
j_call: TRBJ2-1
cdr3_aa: CASSLSSSRLAGLNEQFF
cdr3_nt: TGCGCCAGCAGCTTGAGCTCGTCGAGGCTAGCGGGACTCAATGAGCAGTTCTTC

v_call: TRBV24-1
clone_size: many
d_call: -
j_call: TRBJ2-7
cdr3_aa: CATSDLEGYEQYF
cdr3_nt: TGTGCCACCAGTGATTTAGAAGGATACGAGCAGTACTTC

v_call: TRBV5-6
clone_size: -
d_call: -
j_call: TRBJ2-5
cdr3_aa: CASRLGVETQYF
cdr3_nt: TGTGCCAGCAGATTAGGGGTAGAGACCCAGTACTTC

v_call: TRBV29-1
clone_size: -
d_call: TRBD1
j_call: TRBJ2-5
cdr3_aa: CSAKVVSRGYETQYF
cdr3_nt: TGCAGCGCAAAAGTGGTGTCCAGGGGGTATGAGACCCAGTACTTC

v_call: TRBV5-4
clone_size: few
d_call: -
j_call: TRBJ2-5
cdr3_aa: CASSPSGGSETQYF
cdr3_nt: TGTGCCAGCAGCCCCTCCGGCGGGTCAGAGACCCAGTACTTC

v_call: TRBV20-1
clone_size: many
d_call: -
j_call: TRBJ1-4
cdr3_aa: CSAKSGQSEKLFF
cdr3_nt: TGCAGTGCTAAATCTGGTCAGAGTGAAAAACTGTTTTTT

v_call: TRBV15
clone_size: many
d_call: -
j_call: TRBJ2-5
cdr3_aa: CATSRDGAARGIQYF
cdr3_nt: TGTGCCACCAGCAGAGATGGGGCGGCCCGGGGGATCCAGTACTTC

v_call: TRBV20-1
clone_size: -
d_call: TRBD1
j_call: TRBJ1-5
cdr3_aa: CSAPEGRGRGRNQPQHF
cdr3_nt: TGCAGTGCCCCCGAGGGGAGGGGGCGCGGCCGCAATCAGCCCCAGCATTTT

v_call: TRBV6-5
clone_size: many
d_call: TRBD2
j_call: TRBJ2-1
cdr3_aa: CASTPLAGGWNEQFF
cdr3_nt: TGTGCCAGCACCCCACTAGCGGGAGGTTGGAATGAGCAGTTCTTC

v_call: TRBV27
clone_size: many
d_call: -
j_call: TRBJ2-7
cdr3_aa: CASSLGGASSYEQYF
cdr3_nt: TGTGCCAGCAGTTTAGGAGGGGCCAGCTCCTACGAGCAGTACTTC

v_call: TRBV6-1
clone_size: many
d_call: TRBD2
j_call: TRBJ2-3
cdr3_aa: CASRRGLVLTDTQYF
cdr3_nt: TGTGCCAGCAGGAGGGGACTAGTGCTCACAGATACGCAGTATTTT

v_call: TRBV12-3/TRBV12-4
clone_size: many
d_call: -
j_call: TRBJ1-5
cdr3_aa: CASSFAQVINQPQHF
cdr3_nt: TGTGCCAGCAGTTTCGCACAGGTGATCAATCAGCCCCAGCATTTT

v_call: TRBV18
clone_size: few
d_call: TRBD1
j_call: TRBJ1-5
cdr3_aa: CASSPYRGQGYNQPQHF
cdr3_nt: TGTGCCAGCTCACCATATAGGGGACAGGGATACAATCAGCCCCAGCATTTT

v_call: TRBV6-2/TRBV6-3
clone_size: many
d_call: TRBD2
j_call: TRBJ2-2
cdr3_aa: CASRSLTSGVFTGELFF
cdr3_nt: TGTGCCAGCAGATCACTTACTAGCGGAGTATTCACCGGGGAGCTGTTTTTT

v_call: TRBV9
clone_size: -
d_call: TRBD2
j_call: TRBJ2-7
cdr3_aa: CASSPRTSGSEQYF
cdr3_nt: TGTGCCAGCAGCCCCCGGACTAGCGGGAGCGAGCAGTACTTC

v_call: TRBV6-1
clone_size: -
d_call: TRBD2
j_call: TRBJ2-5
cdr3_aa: CASGPGLAKKTQYF
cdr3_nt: TGTGCCAGCGGCCCGGGACTAGCTAAAAAGACCCAGTACTTC

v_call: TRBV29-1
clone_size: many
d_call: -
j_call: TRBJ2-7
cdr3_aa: CSVGVSPSWEQYF
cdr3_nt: TGCAGCGTTGGGGTCAGCCCCAGTTGGGAGCAGTACTTC

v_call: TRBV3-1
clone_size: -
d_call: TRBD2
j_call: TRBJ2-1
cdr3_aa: CASCQDLAGGSYNEQFF
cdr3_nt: TGTGCCAGCTGCCAAGATCTAGCGGGAGGGTCTTACAATGAGCAGTTCTTC

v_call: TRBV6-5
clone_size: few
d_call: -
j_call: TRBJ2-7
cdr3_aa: CASSYWPPHFEQYF
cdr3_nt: TGTGCCAGCAGTTACTGGCCCCCCCATTTCGAACAGTACTTC

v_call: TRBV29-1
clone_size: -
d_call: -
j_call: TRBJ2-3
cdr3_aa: CSVPSWAGSTDTQYF
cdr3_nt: TGCAGCGTTCCCTCCTGGGCGGGAAGCACAGATACGCAGTATTTT

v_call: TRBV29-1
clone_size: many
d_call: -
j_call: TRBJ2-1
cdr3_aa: CSVEVGAASSYNEQFF
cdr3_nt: TGCAGCGTTGAAGTAGGTGCTGCGAGCTCCTACAATGAGCAGTTCTTC

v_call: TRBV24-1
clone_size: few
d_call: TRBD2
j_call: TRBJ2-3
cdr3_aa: CATSDPTSGRYDTQYF
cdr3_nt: TGTGCCACCAGTGACCCCACTAGCGGGAGATATGATACGCAGTATTTT

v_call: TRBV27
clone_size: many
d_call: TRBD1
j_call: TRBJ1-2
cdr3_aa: CASSTTGVSYGYTF
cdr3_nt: TGTGCCAGCAGTACGACAGGGGTTTCCTATGGCTACACCTTC